The clone carrying this T cell receptor beta chain was observed a few times. Its target is not known. TCRdb's table, derived via immunoSEQ multiplex PCR, lists solely in-frame clones and lacks some. The table has around 140,000 clones, around nine tenths seen once. Patients were ineligible given autoimmune disease history or systemic immunosuppression. This sample stems from a study of OX40 agonist ivuxolimab in advanced cancers. Study overall: Three patients showed partial responses: one hepatocellular carcinoma and two cutaneous melanoma cases. The study's findings and limits: By week 6 at 0.1 to 3.0 mg/kg, blood CD4+ and CD8+ T cells had expanded clonally.

The CDR3 has 13 amino acids. The V gene's germline CDR1 is GTSNPN and CDR2 SVGIG (reference sequence). V trimming: 7 bases; J trimming: 1 base; junction bases outside the gene matches: 3. This sequence originates from an adult with an advanced solid tumor such as melanoma, head and neck, liver or kidney cancer. The sample consisted of CD4+ or CD8+ T cells sorted from blood, taken in a trial of the OX40 agonist ivuxolimab. This chain uses TRBV30 with TRBJ2-7, with 11 bases that match TRBD2. CDR3 sequence (DNA): TGTGCCTACAGACTAGCGGGATCCTACGAGCAGTACTTC. Amino acids: CAYRLAGSYEQYF. Full variable domain (rest looked up from reference TRBV30 and TRBJ2-7): SQTIHQWPATLVQPVGSPLSLECTVEGTSNPNLYWYRQAAGRGLQLLFYSVGIGQISSEVPQNLSASRPQDRQFILSSKKLLLSDSGFYLCAYRLAGSYEQYFGPGTRLTVT.